What follows describes a single TCR beta chain. The entry originates in a study of T cell changes during pregnancy in multiple sclerosis. Assay: immunoSEQ multiplex PCR; the TCRdb copy retains only in-frame clones and omits some. Of about 48,000 clones listed, around nine tenths are singletons. Specimen: CD4+ T cells from peripheral blood mononuclear cells, collected in the third trimester of pregnancy. The clonotype comes from a female donor with multiple sclerosis, enrolled in a pregnancy study.

CDR3 region: CASSGLIRGYTF. DNA for the CDR3: TGTGCCAGCAGCGGATTAATACGGGGCTACACCTTC. This rearrangement joins TRBV9 to TRBJ1-2, with no clear D. Germline assignment: CDR1 SGDLS and CDR2 YYNGEE. The V gene lost 3 bases and the J gene lost 8 bases, with 11 bases spanning the gap. This CDR3 contains 12 residues.